The T cell receptor (beta chain) described here comes from a study of cytomegalovirus exposure and HLA in healthy donors. PCR primers comprised 60 Vbeta and 13 Jbeta primers. Clones were sequenced by immunoSEQ multiplex PCR, and TCRdb holds only the in-frame ones, with some missing. The table shows some 130,000 clones, with approximately 60% occurring only once. The V and J ends lost 0 bases and 5 bases, in that order; junction bases with no gene match: 2. The CDR3 is 14 amino acids. CDR1 SEHNR and CDR2 FQNEAQ come from the germline V gene (reference sequence). Findings and caveats of the study: Among TCR beta chains, those listed as cytomegalovirus-associated numbered over 150.

CMV serostatus was not recorded for this donor. Remarks on this clone: What it binds is unknown.

This chain connects TRBV7-9 to TRBJ2-5; 8 bases agree with TRBD1. The TCR was taken from a human donor in good health. The specimen sequenced was PBMCs. DNA for the CDR3: TGTGCCAGCAGCTTAGCCCAGGGGGCGGAGACCCAGTACTTC. This gives the protein CASSLAQGAETQYF. The whole variable domain, remainder taken from reference TRBV7-9 and TRBJ2-5, is DTGVSQNPRHKITKRGQNVTFRCDPISEHNRLYWYRQTLGQGPEFLTYFQNEAQLEKSRLLSDRFSAERPKGSFSTLEIQRTEQGDSAMYLCASSLAQGAETQYFGPGTRLLVL.